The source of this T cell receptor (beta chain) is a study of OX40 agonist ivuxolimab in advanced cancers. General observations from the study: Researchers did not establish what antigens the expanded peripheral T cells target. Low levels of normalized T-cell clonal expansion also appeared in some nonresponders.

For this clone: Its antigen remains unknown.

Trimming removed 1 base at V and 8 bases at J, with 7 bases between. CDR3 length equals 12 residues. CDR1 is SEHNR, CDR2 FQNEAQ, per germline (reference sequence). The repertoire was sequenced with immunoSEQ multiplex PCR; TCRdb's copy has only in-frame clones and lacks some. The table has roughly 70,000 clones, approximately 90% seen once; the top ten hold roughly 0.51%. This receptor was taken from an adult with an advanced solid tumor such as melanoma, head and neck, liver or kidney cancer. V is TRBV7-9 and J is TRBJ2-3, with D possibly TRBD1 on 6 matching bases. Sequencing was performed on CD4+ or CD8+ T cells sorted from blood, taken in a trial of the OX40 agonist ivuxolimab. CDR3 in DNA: TGTGCCAGCAGCTTAGAACAGGGTACGCAGTATTTT. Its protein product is CASSLEQGTQYF.